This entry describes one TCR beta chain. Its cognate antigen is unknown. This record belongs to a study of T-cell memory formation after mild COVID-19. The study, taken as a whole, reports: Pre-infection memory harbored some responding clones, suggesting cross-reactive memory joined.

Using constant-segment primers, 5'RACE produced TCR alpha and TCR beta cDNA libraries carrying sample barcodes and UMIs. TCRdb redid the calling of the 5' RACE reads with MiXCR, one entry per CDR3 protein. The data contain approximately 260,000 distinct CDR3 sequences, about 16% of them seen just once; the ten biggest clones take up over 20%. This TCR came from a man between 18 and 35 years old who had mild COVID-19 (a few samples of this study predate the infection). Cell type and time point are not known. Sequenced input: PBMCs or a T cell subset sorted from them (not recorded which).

The CDR3 DNA is TGTGCCATCAGTGAGTCCGGAGGAAATCAGCCCCAGCATTTT. This translates into CAISESGGNQPQHF. The chain uses TRBV10-3 and TRBJ1-5; D call uncertain. Germline CDR1 and CDR2: ENHRY and SYGVKD. V shed 0 bases and J shed 4 bases, with 7 bases lying between them. The CDR3 runs to 14 residues.